This T cell receptor (beta chain) was sequenced in a study of T cell responses to AZD1222 COVID-19 vaccine (dated by TCRdb to about 2021). Regarding the complete study: A total of approximately 250 trial participants underwent TCR sequencing, of whom 200 to 220 had received two doses of AZD1222 and around 25 had received two doses of the MenACWY control vaccine. Trial participants were enrolled by age into subgroups of 18-55, 56-69 and 70-plus years, and around 150, 28 and 57 TCR-sequenced participants, respectively, were included in these subgroups. General findings and caveats noted by the study authors: Spike-specific TCR breadth and depth rose significantly after two AZD1222 doses compared with day 0 and with MenACWY recipients. Because no samples from the day 14 peak response were available, repertoires could be characterized only after the peak T cell response. Epitopes outside the regions mutated in the B.1.351 and B.1.1.7 variants were reportedly recognized by nearly half of the unique spike-specific TCRs. CD4 TCRs associated with the vaccine covered the entire spike protein, and the dominant responses were in regions 160-218 and 743-854. Only six AZD1222 recipients were SARS-CoV-2 seropositive at baseline, limiting conclusions about previously exposed vaccinees. In the small 56-69-year group, the increase in depth fell short of significance, most likely because of low power. Most participants were white British and females outnumbered males, and the authors suggested that clonal diversity may have been underestimated.

The time point label corresponds to: about 28 days (+/-7) after the second vaccine dose. AZD1222 recipients with second doses at about 4 weeks or about 12 weeks were pooled, because spike-specific TCR depth and breadth did not differ between schedules. Vaccinee samples came from UK trials COV001 and COV002, including a single-blind randomized controlled phase 2/3 trial of AZD1222 (ChAdOx1 nCoV-19) in healthy adults. Trial participant PBMC samples were collected at day 0 and day 28 after the second dose for TCRbeta chain sequencing. The CDR3 regions of human TCRbeta chains were analyzed by immunosequencing. The paper's data handling went like this. TCRs in the repertoires were compared against a reference library of SARS-CoV-2-specific TCRs that had been generated with the MIRA antigen-specificity platform. Breadth was defined as the fraction of unique TCRs that were SARS-CoV-2-associated, and depth was defined as the fraction of total T cells that were SARS-CoV-2-associated. Each spike-specific TCR was assigned to its reactive spike region and to a CD4 or CD8 class using the MIRA data. Log10-transformed breadth and depth values were compared by one-way ANOVA with Sidak's multiple comparisons tests. TCRdb re-hosts the immuneACCESS table, in-frame sequences only. Its copies lack some clones; in the studies checked, an unresolved V gene accounts for under half of them, and the cause for the rest is not known. Clone size and V and J calls were adopted from that table, with D and trimming inferred from the DNA. Here the sample has some 200,000 clones; 80% to 95% occur a single time. The ten biggest clones cover approximately 3.7% of the sample.

The germline V gene provides CDR1 MNHEY and CDR2 SVGAGI. Taken from cysteine to phenylalanine, the CDR3 has 13 residues. Of the read, only the CDR3 DNA is kept; its 39 bases are in frame from base 1. V is cut by 6 bases and J by 9 bases, and the space between the germline ends is 12 bases. In regard to this clone: This receptor's antigen is unknown. Base qualities are missing; no much larger clone stands one base away.

This clonotype was obtained from an adult who received the AZD1222 COVID-19 vaccine. The chain uses TRBV6-5 and TRBJ1-6; the D segment cannot be called with confidence. The sequenced sample was peripheral blood, obtained 28 days after the second AZD1222 dose. The sequenced DNA is TGTGCCAGCAGGGAGGAGATGAGTTCACCCCTCCACTTT. This translates into CASREEMSSPLHF.